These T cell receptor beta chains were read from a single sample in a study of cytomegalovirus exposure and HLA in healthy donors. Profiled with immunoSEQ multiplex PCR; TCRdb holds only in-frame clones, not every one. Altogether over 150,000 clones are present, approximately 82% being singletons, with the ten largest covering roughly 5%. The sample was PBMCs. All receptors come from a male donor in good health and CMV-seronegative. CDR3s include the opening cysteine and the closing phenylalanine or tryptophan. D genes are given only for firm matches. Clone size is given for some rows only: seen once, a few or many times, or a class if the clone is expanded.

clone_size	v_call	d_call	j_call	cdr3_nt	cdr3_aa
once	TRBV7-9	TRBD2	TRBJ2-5	TGTGCCAGCAGCTTGACCGGACTAGCGGGAGCAGAGACCCAGTACTTC	CASSLTGLAGAETQYF
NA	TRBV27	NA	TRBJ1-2	TGTGCCAGCAGAGGTTTTCCGGGGAACTATGGCTACACCTTC	CASRGFPGNYGYTF
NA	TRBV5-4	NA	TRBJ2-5	TGTGCCCTAGGGAGCGGGGAGACCCAGTACTTC	CALGSGETQYF
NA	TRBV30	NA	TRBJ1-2	TGTGCCTGGAGTTGGACTGCCGCCTATGGCTACACCTTC	CAWSWTAAYGYTF
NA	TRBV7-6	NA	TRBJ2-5	TGTGCCAGCAGCCTAGAGGTCGGGTCTGGTCGGGAGACCCAGTACTTC	CASSLEVGSGRETQYF
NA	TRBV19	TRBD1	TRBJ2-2	TGTGCCAGTAGTAAGGGACAGGTCACCGGGGAGCTGTTTTTT	CASSKGQVTGELFF
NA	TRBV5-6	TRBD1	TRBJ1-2	TGTGCCAGCAGCTTGGTAGAACAGGGGTATGGCTACACCTTC	CASSLVEQGYGYTF
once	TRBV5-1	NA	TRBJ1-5	TGCGCCAGCAGCTTGGAGGGGGGGAGCAATCAGCCCCAGCATTTT	CASSLEGGSNQPQHF
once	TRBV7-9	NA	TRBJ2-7	TGTGCCAGCAGCTTAGCTTCCGGGACTCAAGGCGAGCAGTACTTC	CASSLASGTQGEQYF
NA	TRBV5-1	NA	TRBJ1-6	TGCGCCAGCAGCTTGTCCCGGAATTCACCCCTCCACTTT	CASSLSRNSPLHF
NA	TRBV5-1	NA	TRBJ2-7	TGCGCCAGCAGCCCAGGGTCCTACGAGCAGTACTTC	CASSPGSYEQYF
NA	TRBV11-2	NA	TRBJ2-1	TGTGCCAGCAGCTTCCTTGGCGGGGCAACCTACAATGAGCAGTTCTTC	CASSFLGGATYNEQFF
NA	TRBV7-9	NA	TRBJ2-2	TGTGCCAGCACCCCCGCGGGCACCGGGGAGCTGTTTTTT	CASTPAGTGELFF
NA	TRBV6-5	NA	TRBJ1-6	TGTGCCAGCAGTTACTCCCCTGGGGCGGCGGAGTCACCCCTCCACTTT	CASSYSPGAAESPLHF
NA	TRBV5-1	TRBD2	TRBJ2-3	TGCGCCAGCGGACTACTAGCGGGAGAGGCAGATACGCAGTATTTT	CASGLLAGEADTQYF
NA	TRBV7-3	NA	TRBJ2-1	TGTGCCAGCAGCGATGACTCAAATGAGCAGTTCTTC	CASSDDSNEQFF
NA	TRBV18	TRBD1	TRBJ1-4	TGTGCCAGCTCACGGGACAGGAATGAAAAACTGTTTTTT	CASSRDRNEKLFF
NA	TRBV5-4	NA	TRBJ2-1	TGTGCCAGCAGCTTGGCCCGGGGTGGGGACTACAATGAGCAGTTCTTC	CASSLARGGDYNEQFF
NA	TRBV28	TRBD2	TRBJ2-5	TGTGCCAGCCGAACCTTGACCGGGACTAGCGGGAGAGAGACCCAGTACTTC	CASRTLTGTSGRETQYF
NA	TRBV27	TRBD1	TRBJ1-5	TGTGCCAGCAGCCCACTCCCCCAGGGGGTAGGTCAGCCCCAGCATTTT	CASSPLPQGVGQPQHF
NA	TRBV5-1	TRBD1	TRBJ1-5	TGCGCCAGCAGCTTGGGTGGACAGGGGGCCAATCAGCCCCAGCATTTT	CASSLGGQGANQPQHF
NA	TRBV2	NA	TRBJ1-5	TGTGCCAGCAGTGGGACAGTGGATAGCAATCAGCCCCAGCATTTT	CASSGTVDSNQPQHF
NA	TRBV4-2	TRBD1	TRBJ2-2	TGTGCCAGCAGCCAAGAAGGGGGCCGCGACACCGGGGAGCTGTTTTTT	CASSQEGGRDTGELFF
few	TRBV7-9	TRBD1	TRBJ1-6	TGTTCCAGCAGCTTAGGGGGCAGCCTGGGCCCAACTTCACCCCTCCACTTT	CSSSLGGSLGPTSPLHF
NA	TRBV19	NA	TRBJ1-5	TGTGCCAGTAGTCTATCCAGCAATCAGCCCCAGCATTTT	CASSLSSNQPQHF
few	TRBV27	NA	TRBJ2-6	TGTGCCAGCAGACTGAGCTCTGGGGCCAACGTCCTGACTTTC	CASRLSSGANVLTF
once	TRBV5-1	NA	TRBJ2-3	TGCGCCAGCAGTAAGCAGGGCCCCCCCACAGATACGCAGTATTTT	CASSKQGPPTDTQYF
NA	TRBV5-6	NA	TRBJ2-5	TGTGCCAGCAGCTTACGGTTAGAGACCCAGTACTTC	CASSLRLETQYF
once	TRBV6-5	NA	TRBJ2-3	TGTGCCAGCCGTCGGGATCTCACGGGAGCAGATACGCAGTATTTT	CASRRDLTGADTQYF
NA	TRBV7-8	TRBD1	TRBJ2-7	TGTGCCAGCAGCCAACGACAGGGTGGAGGATCCTACGAGCAGTACTTC	CASSQRQGGGSYEQYF
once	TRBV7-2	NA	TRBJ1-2	TGTGCCAGCACCTGGGGGGGGCTGGAGGGCTACACCTTC	CASTWGGLEGYTF
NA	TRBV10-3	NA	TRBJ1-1	TGTGCCATCAGGTCAGTCGGGGGTCGTACTGAAGCTTTCTTT	CAIRSVGGRTEAFF
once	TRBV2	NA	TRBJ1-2	TGTGCCAGCAGTTCACAGGCCCGGGGCTACACCTTC	CASSSQARGYTF
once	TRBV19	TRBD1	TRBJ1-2	TGTGCCAGTAGTACCTTCAGGGGGCAGACCTTC	CASSTFRGQTF
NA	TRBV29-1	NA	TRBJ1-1	TGCAGCGTTGAACGGGGGTCTTGGGAAGCTGAAGCTTTCTTT	CSVERGSWEAEAFF
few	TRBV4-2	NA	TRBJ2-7	TGTGCCAGCAGTATGGGTTCGGGGGTATCCACCTACGAGCAGTACTTC	CASSMGSGVSTYEQYF
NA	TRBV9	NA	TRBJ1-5	TGTGCCAGCAGCGTAGAGGACAGTTTTTATCAGCCCCAGCATTTT	CASSVEDSFYQPQHF
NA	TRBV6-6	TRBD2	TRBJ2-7	TGTGCCAGCCGCGCTAGCGGGAGGGCTGAAGAGCAGTACTTC	CASRASGRAEEQYF
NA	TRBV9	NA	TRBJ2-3	TGTGCCAGCAGTTATTACCGGGACTCAGCAACAGATACGCAGTATTTT	CASSYYRDSATDTQYF
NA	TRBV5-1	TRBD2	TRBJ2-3	TGCGCCAGCAGCGCGGGACTAGCGGGGGGGACAGATACGCAGTATTTT	CASSAGLAGGTDTQYF
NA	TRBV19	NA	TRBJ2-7	TGTGCCAGTAGTATAGGAACGGGGTCCTACGAGCAGTACTTC	CASSIGTGSYEQYF
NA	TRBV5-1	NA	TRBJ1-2	TGCGCCAGCAGCCCATACAGCTATGGCTACACCTTC	CASSPYSYGYTF